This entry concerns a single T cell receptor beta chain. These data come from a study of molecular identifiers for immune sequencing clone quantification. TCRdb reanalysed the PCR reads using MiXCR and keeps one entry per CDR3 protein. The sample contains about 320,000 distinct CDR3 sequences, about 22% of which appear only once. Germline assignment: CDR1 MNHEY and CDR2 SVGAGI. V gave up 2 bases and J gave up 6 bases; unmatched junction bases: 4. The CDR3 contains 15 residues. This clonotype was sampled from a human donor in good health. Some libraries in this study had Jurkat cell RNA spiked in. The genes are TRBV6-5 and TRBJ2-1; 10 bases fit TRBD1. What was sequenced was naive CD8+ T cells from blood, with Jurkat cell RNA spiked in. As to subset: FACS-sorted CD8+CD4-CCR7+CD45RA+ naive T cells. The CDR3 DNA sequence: TGTGCCAGCAGTTACGGGACAGGGGTAGGCAATGAGCAGTTCTTC. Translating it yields CASSYGTGVGNEQFF.